These 32 T cell receptor beta chains share one sample of origin, sequenced in a study of CD8 T cells in ankylosing spondylitis. TCRdb itself ran the 5' RACE reads through MiXCR, one entry per CDR3 protein. Among 350,000 or so distinct CDR3 sequences listed, approximately 14% were seen once. The sequencing sample was made of blood, either unsorted or a sorted T cell fraction (not recorded which). The receptors originated from a male donor with ankylosing spondylitis or in good health (not recorded which).

A few counts support this clonotype. V is TRBV3-1 and J is TRBJ2-7; D is ambiguous. This CDR3 is built from 14 residues. The V end lost 4 bases, the J end lost 6 bases, and 16 bases lay between the germline ends. CDR1 is LGHDT, CDR2 YNNKEL, per germline (reference sequence). CDR3 DNA: TGTGCCAGCAGCCGTTCCGGGTCCAGAGCCGAGCAGTACTTC. Amino acids: CASSRSGSRAEQYF.

This clonotype has a count of ten or more. The chain couples TRBV11-2 to TRBJ2-5; 8 bases map to TRBD2. Germline V gives CDR1 SGHAT, CDR2 FQNNGV. The CDR3 sequence is 14 residues long. J gave up 5 bases and V 2 bases, and 4 bases lay outside the gene matches. The CDR3 nucleotides read TGTGCCAGCAGCTTATATGCGGGGGGTGAGACCCAGTACTTC. This sequence encodes CASSLYAGGETQYF. The complete variable domain, with remaining parts taken from reference TRBV11-2 and TRBJ2-5, reads EAGVAQSPRYKIIEKRQSVAFWCNPISGHATLYWYQQILGQGPKLLIQFQNNGVVDDSQLPKDRFSAERLKGVDSTLKIQPAKLEDSAVYLCASSLYAGGETQYFGPGTRLLVL.

The sample holds many counts of this clonotype. The rearrangement uses TRBV12-3 or TRBV12-4 and TRBJ2-7; D unclear. V shed 8 bases and J shed 4 bases, with 15 bases lying between them. The CDR3 sequence is 13 residues long. The CDR3 region is CASSRDSLYEQYF. The CDR3 DNA is TGTGCCAGCTCCCGAGACTCTCTTTACGAGCAGTACTTC.

DNA of the CDR3: TGTGCCAGCAGCTCGGTCGGGGCAGTACGCAGGGCTTTCTTT. Protein product: CASSSVGAVRRAFF. The chain joins TRBV7-2 to TRBJ1-1; a possible D gene is TRBD1 (5 bases). There are 14 residues in the CDR3. V was trimmed by 4 bases and J by 11 bases, leaving 20 bases between them. CDR1 and CDR2 from the germline V gene are SGHTA and FQGNSA. Full variable domain (remainder filled in from reference TRBV7-2 and TRBJ1-1): GAGVSQSPSNKVTEKGKDVELRCDPISGHTALYWYRQSLGQGLEFLIYFQGNSAPDKSGLPSDRFSAERTGGSVSTLTIQRTQQEDSAVYLCASSSVGAVRRAFFGQGTRLTVV.

For the CDR3, the DNA is TGCAGTGCTAGAGGGACTCCGGGGGGCACAGATACGCAGTATTTT. Its protein is CSARGTPGGTDTQYF. This chain connects TRBV20-1 to TRBJ2-3, with a possible D match to TRBD2 (6 bases). The V end lost 1 base, the J end lost 1 base, and 12 bases lay between the germline ends. Germline CDR1 is DFQATT and CDR2 is SNEGSKA (reference sequence). The CDR3 spans 15 residues.

This clonotype has only a few counts. The chain links TRBV5-1 to TRBJ2-5; D uncertain. Trimming removed 2 bases at V and 0 bases at J, with 5 bases between. Germline V CDR1 and CDR2: SGHRS, YFSETQ. The CDR3 extends over 13 amino acids. This CDR3 reads CASSLSNQETQYF. For the CDR3, the DNA is TGCGCCAGCAGCTTATCTAACCAAGAGACCCAGTACTTC.

This rearrangement joins TRBV5-1 to TRBJ1-2, with D unresolved. The CDR3 is 15 amino acids. Deletions cut 0 bases from V and 0 bases from J, with 9 bases between. Germline loops: CDR1 SGHRS, CDR2 YFSETQ. CDR3 in DNA: TGCGCCAGCAGCTTGGACACTTCCGCTAACTATGGCTACACCTTC. This codes for CASSLDTSANYGYTF.

The rearrangement uses TRBV14 and TRBJ1-3; 9 nucleotides align to TRBD1. V gave up 6 bases and J gave up 3 bases; unmatched junction bases: 3. The CDR3 spans 14 residues. CDR1 and CDR2 from the germline V gene are SGHDN and FVKESK. CDR3 sequence reads: CASSDRGYGNTIYF. In DNA form, the CDR3 reads TGTGCCAGCAGTGACAGGGGGTATGGAAACACCATATATTTT.

The CDR3: CASSVLAIGGNEQFF. The CDR3 bases are TGTGCCAGCAGCGTGCTGGCGATTGGGGGCAATGAGCAGTTCTTC. This rearrangement joins TRBV9 to TRBJ2-1, with D possibly called TRBD1 or TRBD2 (5 bases each). Germline lookup yields CDR1 SGDLS and CDR2 YYNGEE. Between the trimmed V and J ends, which lost 2 bases and 6 bases, there was a span of 15 bases. The CDR3 runs 15 residues.

The V and J genes are TRBV2 and TRBJ1-4; no reliable D call. The CDR3 consists of 11 residues. Germline CDR1 and CDR2: SNHLY and FYNNEI. Trimming stripped 4 bases from V and 8 bases from J, with 5 bases between. CDR3 protein: CASSVREKLFF. CDR3 coding DNA: TGTGCCAGCAGTGTCAGGGAAAAACTGTTTTTT.

CDR3: CASSLQPRAGEQFF. CDR3 DNA: TGTGCCAGCAGTCTTCAGCCCCGAGCGGGAGAGCAGTTCTTC. The rearrangement links TRBV6-1 to TRBJ2-1; 7 bases are shared with TRBD2. After removal of 5 bases from V and 10 bases from J, the junction contained 11 bases not matched to a gene. The CDR3 sequence is 14 residues long. The germline V gene encodes CDR1 MNHNS and CDR2 SASEGT.

The chain joins TRBV20-1 to TRBJ2-4; 7 bases align to TRBD1. Germline V lookup: CDR1 DFQATT, CDR2 SNEGSKA (reference sequence). V trimming: 5 bases; J trimming: 8 bases; junction bases outside the gene matches: 6. This CDR3 has 12 residues. The CDR3 here is CSAPHRGDIQYF. The CDR3 DNA reads as TGCAGTGCTCCCCACAGGGGTGACATTCAGTACTTC.

The chain employs TRBV5-6 and TRBJ2-5; 8 bases fit TRBD2. The CDR3 runs to 16 residues. V shed 0 bases, J shed 5 bases, and the junction held 9 bases outside the gene matches. Germline V gene data show CDR1 as SGHDT and CDR2 as YYEEEE. The chain's CDR3 is CASSLVSGGATETQYF. CDR3 in DNA: TGTGCCAGCAGCTTGGTTTCCGGGGGGGCCACGGAGACCCAGTACTTC. Supplemented by reference TRBV5-6 and TRBJ2-5, the full variable domain reads DAGVTQSPTHLIKTRGQQVTLRCSPKSGHDTVSWYQQALGQGPQFIFQYYEEEERQRGNFPDRFSGHQFPNYSSELNVNALLLGDSALYLCASSLVSGGATETQYFGPGTRLLVL.

The table lists this clonotype with a few counts. The chain recombines TRBV5-1 with TRBJ1-2, with D perhaps matching TRBD1 (6 bases). The CDR3 has 14 residues. CDR1 is SGHRS and CDR2 is YFSETQ in the germline V gene. V gave up 5 bases and J gave up 2 bases, with 13 bases separating them. The CDR3 DNA reads TGCGCCAGCAGGCCGACAGGCTTCAACTATGGCTACACCTTC. Translated, it gives CASRPTGFNYGYTF.

This clonotype was seen repeatedly, ten times or more. The genes are TRBV12-3 or TRBV12-4 and TRBJ2-1; 7 nucleotides align to TRBD2. The CDR3 is 15 amino acids. J gave up 10 bases and V 4 bases, and 13 bases lay outside the gene matches. CDR3 amino acids: CASSSRLAPRREQFF. In nucleotides, the CDR3 is TGTGCCAGCAGTTCCCGACTAGCTCCTCGCAGGGAGCAGTTCTTC.

The chain carries TRBV5-1 and TRBJ2-1; 8 bases map to TRBD1. Germline V gene data show CDR1 as SGHRS and CDR2 as YFSETQ. V was pared by 5 bases and J by 6 bases, with 7 bases of the junction left unmatched. The CDR3 covers 14 residues. CDR3: CASRRTTGGNEQFF. CDR3 coding DNA: TGCGCCAGCAGAAGGACTACAGGGGGCAATGAGCAGTTCTTC.

Comment on this clonotype: One end of the junction is discordant with germline, which a read error may explain. This sequence joins TRBV4-2 and TRBJ2-3; TRBD1 or TRBD2 may be the D gene (5 bases each). From germline, CDR1 is LGHNA and CDR2 YNFKEQ. The CDR3 sequence is 17 residues long. CDR3 nucleotides: TGTGCCATCAGCCCCGGGGTCTTAGCGTCTTCAGGGGATACGCAGTATTTT. It codes for CAISPGVLASSGDTQYF.

This clonotype was observed a few times. The chain has TRBV24-1 and TRBJ2-3; tentatively, D is TRBD2 (6 bases). This CDR3 region has 15 residues. Per germline, CDR1 KGHDR and CDR2 SFDVKD. V was clipped by 4 bases and J by 0 bases, with 10 bases between them. CDR3 nucleotide sequence: TGTGCCACCAGTGACCCCGGGACTAGCACAGATACGCAGTATTTT. This gives the protein CATSDPGTSTDTQYF.

This clonotype was detected only a few times. The chain combines TRBV27 with TRBJ1-1, with D possibly matching TRBD1 (5 bases). V was clipped by 5 bases and J by 4 bases, with 11 bases between them. The CDR3 contains 13 residues. Germline CDR1 MNHEY, CDR2 SMNVEV (reference sequence). The CDR3 spells CASSTRVSTEAFF. The CDR3 DNA reads TGTGCCAGCAGTACCAGGGTGTCCACTGAAGCTTTCTTT.

This clonotype came up many times. The rearrangement links TRBV7-2 to TRBJ1-6, with 9 bases that match TRBD1. Trimming cost V 5 bases and J 4 bases; bases outside gene matches: 6. The germline CDR1 and CDR2 sequences are SGHTA and FQGNSA. The CDR3 is 16 amino acids. As DNA, the CDR3 is TGTGCCAGCAGCCCCGAGGGACAGGGATATAATTCACCCCTCCACTTT. This gives the protein CASSPEGQGYNSPLHF.

This clonotype was counted only a few times. The J gene is TRBJ2-1, the V gene TRBV10-3, with 7 bases aligning to TRBD2. CDR1 ENHRY and CDR2 SYGVKD come from the germline V gene. Trimming removed 6 bases from V and 7 bases from J; junction bases left unmatched: 12. CDR3 length: 15 amino acids. CDR3 sequence: CAISAGTTGKNEQFF. CDR3 DNA: TGTGCCATCAGCGCCGGGACTACCGGAAAGAATGAGCAGTTCTTC.

The chain has TRBV3-1 and TRBJ1-6; 8 bases fit TRBD1. The CDR3 covers 15 residues. After removal of 2 bases from V and 10 bases from J, the junction contained 7 bases not matched to a gene. Germline-derived CDR1 and CDR2 are LGHDT and YNNKEL (reference sequence). For the CDR3, the DNA is TGTGCCAGCAGCCAAACCACAGGGGGAGGATCACCCCTCCACTTT. It encodes CASSQTTGGGSPLHF.

This clonotype was seen many times. The chain recombines TRBV20-1 with TRBJ1-1, with 8 bases identical to TRBD1. Germline V gene sequence: CDR1 DFQATT, CDR2 SNEGSKA (reference sequence). CDR3 length: 13 amino acids. The V and J ends lost 6 bases and 7 bases, in that order; junction bases with no gene match: 10. CDR3 region: CSAKTPGGGEAFF. The DNA for the CDR3 is TGCAGTGCGAAAACCCCAGGGGGCGGTGAAGCTTTCTTT.

This clonotype was detected ten times or more. The chain carries TRBV5-1 and TRBJ1-1; 7 positions match TRBD1. CDR3 size: 15 residues. Germline lookup yields CDR1 SGHRS and CDR2 YFSETQ. V lost 4 bases, J lost 5 bases, and 11 bases stayed unmatched. The CDR3 region has the DNA TGCGCCAGCAGCCGAACGACAGGGACCGTAACTGAAGCTTTCTTT. It codes for CASSRTTGTVTEAFF.

CDR3 sequence reads: CASSPRLGLGTGELFF. CDR3 sequence (DNA): TGTGCCAGCAGCCCTAGACTGGGACTGGGCACCGGGGAGCTGTTTTTT. The V gene is TRBV12-3 or TRBV12-4, the J gene TRBJ2-2, with D perhaps matching TRBD2 (6 bases). The CDR3 is 16 amino acids. Trimming left V 6 bases short and J 4 bases short, with 18 bases between.

V is TRBV5-6 and J is TRBJ1-4; D ambiguous. This CDR3 spans 15 amino acids. The V and J ends lost 4 bases and 8 bases respectively, with 18 bases between them. Germline CDR1 and CDR2: SGHDT and YYEEEE. The CDR3, as DNA: TGTGCCAGCAGCATTACTAGGACCCGGGAAGAAAAACTGTTTTTT. Translation: CASSITRTREEKLFF.

This chain joins TRBV12-3 or TRBV12-4 and TRBJ2-1, with D perhaps matching TRBD2 (6 bases). There are 17 residues in the CDR3. The V gene lost 3 bases and the J gene lost 10 bases, with 25 bases spanning the gap. The CDR3 nucleotides are TGTGCCAGCAGTTTCTGGGGACTTAGAGTTCCCTACAGGGAGCAGTTCTTC. It specifies CASSFWGLRVPYREQFF.

This clonotype was observed a handful of times. This chain connects TRBV12-3 or TRBV12-4 to TRBJ1-2; D gene ambiguous. CDR3 length: 13 amino acids. V shed 4 bases and J shed 8 bases, with 14 bases lying between them. The CDR3 DNA is TGTGCCAGCAGTTCCGACTCGGTCAAGGGCTACACCTTC. It translates to CASSSDSVKGYTF.

This clonotype was observed many times. This rearrangement joins TRBV5-1 to TRBJ2-1; D remains unclear. Trimming cost V 6 bases and J 5 bases, with 18 bases left between them. The germline V gene encodes CDR1 SGHRS and CDR2 YFSETQ. The CDR3 runs 15 residues. The CDR3 sequence: CASTDRSGRNNEQFF. CDR3 coding DNA: TGCGCCAGCACCGATCGGAGTGGACGTAACAATGAGCAGTTCTTC.

This chain uses TRBV5-1 with TRBJ2-1, with D uncertain. The CDR3 covers 13 residues. CDR1 SGHRS and CDR2 YFSETQ come from the germline V gene. V lost 4 bases to trimming and J lost 9 bases, with 14 bases between them. As DNA, the CDR3 is TGCGCCAGCAGCCAGGTTTGGTCGGGTGAGCAGTTCTTC. This gives the protein CASSQVWSGEQFF.

The rearrangement links TRBV20-1 to TRBJ1-1, with D perhaps TRBD1 (6 bases). V shed 4 bases and J shed 1 base, with 16 bases lying between them. Germline CDR1 and CDR2: DFQATT and SNEGSKA (reference sequence). The CDR3 loop spans 15 amino acids. CDR3 region: CSATDRSQGNTEAFF. DNA for the CDR3: TGCAGTGCTACGGACCGCTCACAGGGGAACACTGAAGCTTTCTTT.

The chain joins TRBV5-1 to TRBJ1-5; D is perhaps TRBD1 (6 bases). CDR1 SGHRS and CDR2 YFSETQ come from the germline V gene. The CDR3 has 14 residues. Trimming took 2 bases from V and 5 from J, leaving 11 bases between them. CDR3 DNA sequence: TGCGCCAGCAGCTTACAGGGCCCCGATCAGCCCCAGCATTTT. As protein: CASSLQGPDQPQHF. The whole variable domain, remainder taken from reference TRBV5-1 and TRBJ1-5, is KAGVTQTPRYLIKTRGQQVTLSCSPISGHRSVSWYQQTPGQGLQFLFEYFSETQRNKGNFPGRFSGRQFSNSRSEMNVSTLELGDSALYLCASSLQGPDQPQHFGDGTRLSIL.